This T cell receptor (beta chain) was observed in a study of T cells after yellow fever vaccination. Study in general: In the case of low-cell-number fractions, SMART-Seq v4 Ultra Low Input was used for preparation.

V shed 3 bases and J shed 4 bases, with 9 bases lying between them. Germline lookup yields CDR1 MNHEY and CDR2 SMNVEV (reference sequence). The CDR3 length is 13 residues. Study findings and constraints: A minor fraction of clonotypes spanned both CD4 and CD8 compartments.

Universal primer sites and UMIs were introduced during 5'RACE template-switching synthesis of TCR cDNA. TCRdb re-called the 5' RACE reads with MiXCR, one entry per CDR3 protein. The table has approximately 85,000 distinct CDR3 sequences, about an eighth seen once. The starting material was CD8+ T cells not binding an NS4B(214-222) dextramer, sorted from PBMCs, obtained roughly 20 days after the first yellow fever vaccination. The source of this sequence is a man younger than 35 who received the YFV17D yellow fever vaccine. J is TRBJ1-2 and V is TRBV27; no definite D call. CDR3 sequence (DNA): TGTGCCAGCAGTTTTGGGCGGACCTATGGCTACACCTTC. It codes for CASSFGRTYGYTF.